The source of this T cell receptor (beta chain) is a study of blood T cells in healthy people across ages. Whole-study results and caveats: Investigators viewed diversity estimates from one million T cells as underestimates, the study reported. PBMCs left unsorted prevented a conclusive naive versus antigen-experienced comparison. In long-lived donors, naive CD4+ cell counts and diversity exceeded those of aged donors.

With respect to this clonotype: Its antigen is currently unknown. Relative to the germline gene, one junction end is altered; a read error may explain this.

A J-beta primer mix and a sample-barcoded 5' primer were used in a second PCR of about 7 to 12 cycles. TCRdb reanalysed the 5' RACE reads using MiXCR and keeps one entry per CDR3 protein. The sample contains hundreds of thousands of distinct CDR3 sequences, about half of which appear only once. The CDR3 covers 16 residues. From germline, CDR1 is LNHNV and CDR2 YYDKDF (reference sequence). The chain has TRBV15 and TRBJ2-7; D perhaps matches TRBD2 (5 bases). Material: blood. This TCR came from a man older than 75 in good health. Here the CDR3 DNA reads TGTGCCACCAGCAGAGATCCCGGGCCGAGGGCCTACGGGCAGTACTTC. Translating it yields CATSRDPGPRAYGQYF.